This T cell receptor beta chain came from a study of cytomegalovirus exposure and HLA in healthy donors (dated by TCRdb to about 2017). Concerning the study at large: An earlier analysis of several hundred of the donors reported 250 to 300 Gb of sequence data and 117 million unique TCR beta sequences from roughly 200 million T cells. In addition to the first cohort of approximately 670 subjects, a separate validation cohort of around 110 different subjects was used. Donor age, sex, ethnicity and CMV serostatus were compiled together with the repertoire data. A later analysis re-examined previously published TCR beta repertoires from 500 to 700 donors and added high-resolution HLA genotyping to investigate patterns of TCR occurrence. To predict cytomegalovirus infection status, the study combined high-throughput TCR immunosequencing, statistical association of individual TCRs with disease status, and machine learning. All discovery cohort repertoires had been generated using a single sequencing platform. Among 398 genotyped donors of the cohort, an average of around 240,000 unique TCR beta nucleotide sequences were sequenced per donor, roughly 20% of them non-productive. Among the roughly 380 genotyped donors, around 81% belonged to the genetic ancestry cluster associated with self-reported Caucasian donors. The T cell repertoires of under 700 subjects were profiled by immunosequencing and related to cytomegalovirus serostatus. The aim of the study was to test whether cataloging public T cell receptors could identify signatures of past pathogen exposure. The number of typed donors differed by locus: roughly 629-630 for A, B, C, DRB1 and DQB1; 522 for DQA1; 606 for DPA1; and roughly 470 for DPB1. Roughly 5 DR-DQ haplotypes were handled as single units for association and clustering because linkage in the cohort was strong. Class I and class II HLA loci were covered by the typing at four-digit resolution. Genome-wide SNP genotypes for about 65% of the roughly 670 donors were used in a later genetic analysis, which treated that subset as a discovery cohort. Rather than using new phenotypic data, the later analysis identified candidate immune exposures from TCR beta sequences and from how often those sequences occurred across donors. To decide whether each TCR beta V gene segment behaved as functional or pseudogenic, an earlier analysis of fewer than 750 of the donors relied on high-throughput TCR beta sequencing. Roughly 300 gigabases of sequencing data and around 88 million unique TCR sequences made up an early release that covered nearly 650 HLA-typed donors. Results and caveats for the whole study, not just this receptor: A later genetic analysis associated a missense DCLRE1C variant with V-gene and J-gene trimming of TCR beta chains, and an independent cohort replicated the association. Correlated functional status among segregating V segments might be attributable to linkage disequilibrium, but an unknown experimental factor could not be ruled out. Sequencing depth was assumed to be roughly uniform across donors in the presence/absence analyses, though that assumption may not hold. CMV serostatus was the only immune exposure information available for the cohort. Compared with the roughly 700-donor mean, donors in an Asian-associated ancestry cluster had fewer N-insertions in productive TCRs, according to a later genetic analysis. Three of the identified cytomegalovirus-associated TCR beta chains were confirmed in vitro to be specific for cytomegalovirus antigens. Most CMV-associated TCR beta chains appeared to be HLA-restricted in a later analysis, and the HLA associations seemed to be driven largely by CMV exposure. Only TCR beta chains were sequenced in this cohort, and the absence of alpha or paired-chain data limited detectable features. Because the 87-base-pair reads could not distinguish some IMGT-functional V segments, including TRBV6-2 and TRBV6-3, those segments were excluded. The classifier was reported to diagnose cytomegalovirus status with high specificity and sensitivity in both the original and validation cohorts. Several of the top co-occurrence clusters appeared to be linked to parvovirus B19, influenza, CMV and Epstein-Barr virus, according to a later analysis. Specific HLA alleles were associated with 15,000 to 20,000 TCR beta sequences at a false discovery rate of 0.05 in a later analysis. Most TCR sequences were seen in very few donors, while some public TCRs were found in many individuals. The sequencing pipeline was judged likely to have produced a cluster of highly shared sequence variants as a technical artifact. In a later analysis, the rate of TCR association differed among HLA loci, with DRB1 alleles having the most associated TCRs and HLA-C alleles having the fewest. Because counts were too low, seventeen rarely observed V segments, including chromosome 9 orphons, were left out of the earlier analysis of 587 of the donors. A later analysis found that HLA-associated TCR beta chains were more clonally expanded and had lower generation probabilities than equally common non-associated chains. In an earlier analysis of a few hundred of the donors, most TCR beta V segments were observed in productive rearrangements about 90% or about 30% of the time, broadly matching IMGT annotations. The authors suggested that the approach could potentially be extended to other disease states and immunological phenotypes. When HLA alleles, especially DR and DQ, strongly co-occurred, TCR associations were difficult to assign to individual alleles. Because some donors lacked HLA typing at each locus, the association tests relied only on the typed subset. A further reported finding was that TCR beta sequences accurately predicted the HLA-A and HLA-B alleles for most subjects in the first cohort. The study listed 170 or so TCR beta chains as associated with cytomegalovirus.

The cohort was made up of 500 to 800 healthy bone marrow donors. At the time of sampling, every cohort member was nominally healthy, though immune exposures that went unrecorded were likely present. The donor was CMV seronegative and belonged to the group of 352 seronegative cohort members. Every donor gave a peripheral blood sample, and the peripheral blood mononuclear cells from that sample were used for TCR beta sequencing. The Qiagen DNeasy Blood Extraction Kit was used to extract genomic DNA from the blood cell samples. Concerning this clone: The specificity of this receptor is unknown. No per-base quality is available; no much larger clone lies one base away.

Libraries were built with the immunoSEQ multiplex PCR assay. For the multiplex PCR, a mixture combining 60 forward primers for TCR Vbeta segments and 13 reverse primers for TCR Jbeta segments was used. The CDR3 region of rearranged TCR beta genes was amplified from genomic DNA with a multiplex PCR assay. The amplified TCR beta libraries were sequenced on the Illumina HiSeq System as 87-base-pair reads. As for the authors' bioinformatics: In a later analysis, some 80 million unique TCR beta chains were counted across the roughly 700 repertoires, and about 9.9 million of these chains were shared by at least two donors. To remove PCR and sequencing errors, raw reads were error-corrected and collapsed into unique sequences using a nearest-neighbor algorithm that merged closely related sequences. V, D and J gene segments were assigned by aligning CDR3 sequences to IMGT reference sequences. For a sequence to be retained, at least a six-nucleotide match to both a V gene segment and a J gene segment was required. A rearrangement was called productive if the CDR3 had no stop codons and remained in frame with V and J, and every other rearrangement was called non-productive. CDR3 was defined by IMGT convention, running from the second conserved V-encoded cysteine to the conserved J-encoded phenylalanine. The earlier analysis of about 560 of the donors excluded any sequence lacking an unambiguous match to a single V gene segment. An earlier analysis of fewer than 650 of the donors classified V segments as functional when productive rearrangements were above 56.7% and as segregating when the standard deviation between donors was above 5%. A statistical classification framework was developed to diagnose cytomegalovirus status using the catalog of TCR beta chain sequences. In a later analysis, V and J genes were assigned by comparing TCR nucleotide sequences against IMGT/GENE-DB human TR gene sequences. A later analysis assigned CDR3 sequences and most-parsimonious VDJ recombination scenarios with the TCRdist pipeline. In a later analysis, each TCR beta chain was defined by its CDR3 amino acid sequence together with its V-gene family, and reads without a unique V-gene family were excluded. A later analysis removed 592 highly shared, low-generation-probability nucleotide sequences to deal with suspected cross-contamination and a sequencing artifact. For each public chain, a later analysis derived a clonal expansion index from normalized ranks of inferred template counts within each repertoire. A later analysis computed generation probabilities with a VDJ recombination model fitted to out-of-frame rearrangements, and checked the results against IGoR. A later analysis scored TCR-TCR, TCR-HLA and TCR-CMV co-occurrence with hypergeometric tests, applying a repertoire-size bias correction to TCR pairs. To estimate false discovery rates, a later analysis permuted the HLA or CMV assignments 20 times. In a later analysis, co-occurring TCRs were grouped using DBSCAN, with TCRdist sequence similarity added in when clustering inside HLA-allele-positive subsets. Repertoires with fewer than 30,000 or more than 120,000 public chains, plus five repertoires with anomalous nucleotide sharing, were excluded from co-occurrence clustering. TCRdb holds this immuneACCESS table with in-frame rearrangements only. Some clones are missing; in checked studies, unresolved V genes explain under half, and the rest has no known cause. Clonal size and the V and J genes are those of that table, whereas D and trimming came from the DNA. The table for this sample lists about 76,000 clones; 81% of them were counted only once. The leading ten clones occupy 1.5% to 2% of the sample.

The CDR3 goes from the cysteine to the phenylalanine over 14 residues. Only CDR3 DNA remains: 42 bases, in frame from the first base. The CDR1 and CDR2 encoded by the germline V gene are MNHEY and SVGAGI. V and J lose 2 bases and 4 bases, and a span of 8 bases separates them. The source is a woman in her twenties or thirties in good health and CMV-seronegative. This chain is built from TRBV6-5 and TRBJ2-2; tentative D gene TRBD2, with 6 bases matching. Sequenced input: PBMCs. The nucleotides are TGTGCCAGCAGTTACATTAGCGGCACCGGGGAGCTGTTTTTT. This codes for CASSYISGTGELFF.